These 31 T cell receptor beta chains share one sample of origin, sequenced in a study of blood T cell repertoires in COVID-19. Assay: immunoSEQ multiplex PCR; the TCRdb copy retains only in-frame clones and omits some. The sample shows under 350,000 clones, 85% of them seen only once. Material for sequencing was peripheral blood. All receptors derive from a human donor in a cohort sampled during active COVID-19.

This chain's CDR3 is CASTLPETADTGELFF. For the CDR3, the DNA is TGTGCCAGCACCTTACCGGAGACAGCTGACACCGGGGAGCTGTTTTTT. The rearrangement links TRBV6-6 to TRBJ2-2, with TRBD1 as a possible D gene (5 bases). The CDR3 covers 16 residues. V dropped 7 bases and J dropped 3 bases, with 18 bases sitting between them. CDR1 is MNHNY and CDR2 is SVGAGI in the germline V gene (reference sequence).

The CDR3 spells CASSYSRGGRTGELFF. CDR3 nucleotides: TGTGCCAGCAGTTACTCGCGGGGCGGCCGGACCGGGGAGCTGTTTTTT. The genes are TRBV6-5 and TRBJ2-2, with TRBD2 as a possible D gene (6 bases). Germline lookup yields CDR1 MNHEY and CDR2 SVGAGI. CDR3 length: 16 residues. Trimming pared 0 bases from V and 5 bases from J, leaving 13 bases between.

The chain uses TRBV5-4 and TRBJ1-1; a weak D match, TRBD1 (5 bases). The CDR3 is 15 residues long. The germline V and J ends were trimmed by 6 bases and 2 bases, with 17 bases remaining between them. Germline CDR1 and CDR2: SGHNT and YYREEE (reference sequence). CDR3 residues: CASTPRGGGNTEAFF. CDR3 DNA: TGTGCCAGCACCCCCCGCGGGGGGGGAAACACTGAAGCTTTCTTT.

The rearrangement joins TRBV2 to TRBJ1-4; 7 bases align to TRBD1. Germline assignment: CDR1 SNHLY and CDR2 FYNNEI. This CDR3 contains 14 residues. V trimming: 2 bases; J trimming: 6 bases; junction bases outside the gene matches: 3. CDR3 sequence: CASSEQGGYEKLFF. For the CDR3, the DNA is TGTGCCAGCAGTGAACAAGGGGGCTATGAAAAACTGTTTTTT.

This clone has only a few counts. CDR3 loop: CASSLAGGNSPLHF. As DNA, the CDR3 is TGTGCCAGCAGCTTAGCCGGAGGTAATTCACCCCTCCACTTT. The chain has TRBV7-9 and TRBJ1-6; D remains unclear. Trimming took 0 bases from V and 6 from J, leaving 6 bases between them. This CDR3 has 14 amino acids. Germline loops: CDR1 SEHNR, CDR2 FQNEAQ (reference sequence).

The chain couples TRBV5-6 to TRBJ1-1; D is unclear. V lost 6 bases to trimming and J lost 5 bases, with 17 bases between them. The CDR3 sequence is 14 residues long. Germline values: CDR1 SGHDT, CDR2 YYEEEE. CDR3 sequence (DNA): TGTGCCAGCACTGTTTCCACTTCTTCGACTGAAGCTTTCTTT. It yields the protein CASTVSTSSTEAFF. The whole variable domain, filled in from reference TRBV5-6 and TRBJ1-1, reads DAGVTQSPTHLIKTRGQQVTLRCSPKSGHDTVSWYQQALGQGPQFIFQYYEEEERQRGNFPDRFSGHQFPNYSSELNVNALLLGDSALYLCASTVSTSSTEAFFGQGTRLTVV.

This rearrangement joins TRBV30 to TRBJ1-3, with a weak D call TRBD1 (5 bases). CDR1 GTSNPN and CDR2 SVGIG come from the germline V gene (reference sequence). V shed 2 bases and J shed 0 bases, with 8 bases lying between them. CDR3 length: 14 amino acids. The CDR3 sequence is CAWSQDSSGNTIYF. In DNA, the CDR3 is TGTGCCTGGAGTCAAGACAGCTCTGGAAACACCATATATTTT.

The V and J genes are TRBV14 and TRBJ1-2, with a weak D call TRBD1 (6 bases). Germline V gene sequence: CDR1 SGHDN, CDR2 FVKESK. V was pared by 5 bases and J by 7 bases, with 11 bases between. The CDR3 totals 12 residues. The CDR3, as DNA: TGTGCCAGCAGCACTAGGGGGTCTGGCTACACCTTC. Its protein is CASSTRGSGYTF.

About this clone itself: The final CDR3 position lacks the conserved phenylalanine or tryptophan, pointing to a likely read error. It is unclear where the CDR3 begins or ends on the DNA, so no DNA is shown, and the CDR3 is as TCRdb lists it. The V and J genes are TRBV4-1 and TRBJ1-2; TRBD1, the table's D call, was not compared with the DNA. The CDR3 numbers 14 amino acids, ends counted. Germline V CDR1 and CDR2: MGHRA, YSYEKL. CDR3 loop: CASSQEWRDSVIRY.

The V gene is TRBV6-7, the J gene TRBJ2-6, with 8 bases fitting TRBD1. TRBV6-7 is known as an ORF, though its function is uncertain. CDR3 length: 14 residues. The trim removed 6 bases at V and 2 bases at J, leaving 0 bases unmatched. CDR3 sequence (DNA): TGTGCCAGCAGACAGGGGGCTGGGGCCAACGTCCTGACTTTC. Protein: CASRQGAGANVLTF.

The chain links TRBV24-1 to TRBJ2-5, with 8 bases matching TRBD1. Trimming removed 4 bases from V and 4 bases from J; junction bases left unmatched: 4. The CDR3 sequence is 14 residues long. CDR1 is KGHDR, CDR2 SFDVKD, per germline. Here the CDR3 reads CATSEAGGTETQYF. CDR3 coding DNA: TGTGCCACCAGTGAGGCAGGGGGCACAGAGACCCAGTACTTC.

The V gene is TRBV19, the J gene TRBJ1-2; 11 bases are a match to TRBD1. CDR1 LNHDA and CDR2 SQIVND come from the germline V gene (reference sequence). The trim removed 4 bases at V and 5 bases at J, leaving 9 bases unmatched. The CDR3 is 16 residues long. The CDR3 DNA is TGTGCCAGTAGTAGCCCCGGGACAGGGGGTGAATATGGCTACACCTTC. Translating it yields CASSSPGTGGEYGYTF. Full variable domain (remainder filled in from reference TRBV19 and TRBJ1-2): DGGITQSPKYLFRKEGQNVTLSCEQNLNHDAMYWYRQDPGQGLRLIYYSQIVNDFQKGDIAEGYSVSREKKESFPLTVTSAQKNPTAFYLCASSSPGTGGEYGYTFGSGTRLTVV.

The rearrangement links TRBV3-1 (or the pseudogene TRBV3-2) to TRBJ1-4; 9 bases align to TRBD1. The germline gives CDR1 LGHDT, CDR2 YNNKEL (reference sequence). This CDR3 has 15 residues. The ends lost 0 bases at V and 8 bases at J; junction bases unmatched: 4. The CDR3 region has the DNA TGTGCCAGCAGCCAAGAACTGGGACAGGGAGAAAAACTGTTTTTT. It is translated as CASSQELGQGEKLFF.

The V gene is TRBV19, the J gene TRBJ1-1, with D unclear. This CDR3 has 16 residues. The germline V and J ends were trimmed by 2 bases and 4 bases, with 17 bases remaining between them. Germline CDR1 and CDR2: LNHDA and SQIVND (reference sequence). CDR3 DNA sequence: TGTGCCAGTAGTATAATTTTCAGTCGGGAAGGCACTGAAGCTTTCTTT. It is translated as CASSIIFSREGTEAFF.

The chain has TRBV30 and TRBJ1-2; D unclear. The CDR3 spans 15 residues. V lost 3 bases, J lost 8 bases, and 22 bases lay in between. The germline CDR1 and CDR2 sequences are GTSNPN and SVGIG (reference sequence). The CDR3 here is CAWRARPGTSLGYTF. In DNA, the CDR3 is TGTGCCTGGAGGGCTCGCCCGGGAACCTCCCTAGGCTACACCTTC.

The rearrangement links TRBV6-6 to TRBJ2-1; the match to TRBD2 covers 15 bases. The CDR3 is 18 residues long. Germline assignment: CDR1 MNHNY and CDR2 SVGAGI (reference sequence). V was clipped by 5 bases and J by 5 bases; unmatched bases: 10. CDR3 bases: TGTGCCAGCAGTCTCCGGACTAGCGGGGGGGCTTATAACAATGAGCAGTTCTTC. This gives the protein CASSLRTSGGAYNNEQFF.

The chain links TRBV5-4 to TRBJ1-5; TRBD1 agrees at 8 bases. The ends lost 3 bases at V and 4 bases at J; junction bases unmatched: 6. This CDR3 is built from 15 residues. Germline CDR1 reads SGHNT; CDR2 reads YYREEE (reference sequence). DNA of the CDR3: TGTGCCAGCAGCTCGGGGACAGGTCGAAATCAGCCCCAGCATTTT. This sequence encodes CASSSGTGRNQPQHF.

Notes on this clone: A junction end diverges from the germline sequence, so it may reflect a read error. CDR3 DNA: TGTGCAACCAGGGCAGGGGGTGTCTACGAGCAGTACTTC. Its translation is CATRAGGVYEQYF. This sequence joins TRBV15 and TRBJ2-7; 7 bases are a match to TRBD1. CDR1 is LNHNV, CDR2 YYDKDF, per germline (reference sequence). The CDR3 has 13 amino acids. Drawing the rest from reference TRBV15 and TRBJ2-7, the complete variable domain is DAMVIQNPRYQVTQFGKPVTLSCSQTLNHNVMYWYQQKSSQAPKLLFHYYDKDFNNEADTPDNFQSRRPNTSFCFLDIRSPGLGDTAMYLCATRAGGVYEQYFGPGTRLTVT.

The chain carries TRBV15 and TRBJ2-3; D may be TRBD1 (5 bases). Trimming shortened V by 4 bases and J by 0 bases, and 11 bases separated the two germline ends. The CDR3 is 15 residues long. CDR1 and CDR2 from the germline V gene are LNHNV and YYDKDF (reference sequence). The CDR3 reads CATSMGKGSTDTQYF. The CDR3 DNA reads as TGTGCCACCAGCATGGGAAAGGGGAGCACAGATACGCAGTATTTT.

The gene calls are TRBV6-9 and TRBJ1-5; 7 bases agree with TRBD1. With 4 bases clipped from V and 4 bases from J, the junction kept 7 bases outside the gene matches. Per the germline V gene, CDR1 is MNHGY and CDR2 is SVAAGI. This CDR3 contains 15 residues. This CDR3 is CASSLPAGGNQPQHF. The CDR3 DNA is TGTGCCAGCAGTTTACCGGCAGGGGGTAATCAGCCCCAGCATTTT.

This chain joins TRBV6-5 and TRBJ1-1, with a weak D call TRBD1 (6 bases). CDR1 is MNHEY and CDR2 is SVGAGI in the germline V gene. CDR3 size: 13 residues. Trimming took 7 bases from V and 7 from J, leaving 16 bases between them. The chain's CDR3 is CASTESGGIEAFF. The CDR3 nucleotides read TGTGCCAGCACCGAATCGGGGGGCATTGAAGCTTTCTTT.

Only a few counts were recorded for this clone. The V gene is TRBV19, the J gene TRBJ2-3; 12 bases line up with TRBD2. V shed 4 bases, J shed 2 bases, and the junction held 10 bases outside the gene matches. The germline V gene has CDR1 LNHDA and CDR2 SQIVND (reference sequence). The CDR3 totals 18 residues. In nucleotides, the CDR3 is TGTGCCAGTAGTAGGCCATCGACTAGCGGGGGATTCACAGATACGCAGTATTTT. Its protein product is CASSRPSTSGGFTDTQYF.

The chain uses TRBV5-6 and TRBJ1-2; D might be TRBD1 (5 bases). This CDR3 has 14 amino acids. Germline V gene sequence: CDR1 SGHDT, CDR2 YYEEEE. V was clipped by 6 bases and J by 7 bases, with 19 bases between them. The CDR3 DNA follows: TGTGCCAGCACCCCCAATGGGGGGGAGGGTGGCTACACCTTC. Translation gives CASTPNGGEGGYTF.

This rearrangement joins TRBV5-5 to TRBJ1-1; 7 positions match TRBD1. From germline, CDR1 is SGHKS and CDR2 YYEKEE (reference sequence). Trimming took 0 bases from V and 3 from J; bases not matched to a gene: 5. The CDR3 extends over 15 amino acids. CDR3 amino acids: CASSLGQGLDTEAFF. The CDR3 DNA is TGTGCCAGCAGCTTGGGACAGGGTTTGGACACTGAAGCTTTCTTT.

The rearrangement joins TRBV6-5 to TRBJ1-4, with D perhaps matching TRBD1 (5 bases). The germline CDR1 and CDR2 sequences are MNHEY and SVGAGI. This CDR3 contains 14 residues. V was clipped by 6 bases and J by 8 bases, with 16 bases between them. The CDR3 protein is CASSLGQPREKLFF. CDR3 coding DNA: TGTGCCAGCAGCCTCGGACAACCGAGGGAAAAACTGTTTTTT.

The chain couples TRBV3-1 (or the pseudogene TRBV3-2) to TRBJ1-2; TRBD1 matches at 9 bases. The CDR3 has 16 amino acids. In germline, CDR1 is LGHDT, CDR2 YNNKEL (reference sequence). V was clipped by 3 bases and J by 9 bases; unmatched bases: 14. The CDR3 coding sequence is TGTGCCAGCAGCCAGGGGACAGGGAGGGCAAGGGGGAGCTACACCTTC. It encodes CASSQGTGRARGSYTF.

In nucleotides, the CDR3 is TGTGCCAGCAGCGTAGCTGGGGGACAGGGCGGGTCGAACACTGAAGCTTTCTTT. It specifies CASSVAGGQGGSNTEAFF. The gene calls are TRBV9 and TRBJ1-1; TRBD1 matches 9 bases. Per the germline V gene, CDR1 is SGDLS and CDR2 is YYNGEE. J was trimmed by 1 base and V by 0 bases; bases with no gene match: 10. This CDR3 is 18 amino acids long. Based on the CDR3 plus reference TRBV9 and TRBJ1-1, the full variable domain is DSGVTQTPKHLITATGQRVTLRCSPRSGDLSVYWYQQSLDQGLQFLIQYYNGEERAKGNILERFSAQQFPDLHSELNLSSLELGDSALYFCASSVAGGQGGSNTEAFFGQGTRLTVV.

This rearrangement joins TRBV7-8 to TRBJ2-7; TRBD1 matches 7 bases. Germline assignment: CDR1 SGHVS and CDR2 FQNEAQ. The V gene end was trimmed by 0 bases and the J gene end by 3 bases; junction bases not matched to a gene: 5. The CDR3 runs 15 residues. The CDR3 reads CASSLALGTDYEQYF. The CDR3 nucleotides are TGTGCCAGCAGCTTAGCGCTAGGGACAGACTACGAGCAGTACTTC.

This chain connects TRBV6-5 to TRBJ2-7; 8 bases agree with TRBD1. With V trimmed by 2 bases and J by 4 bases, 4 bases remained unmatched. The CDR3 consists of 14 residues. Germline-derived CDR1 and CDR2 are MNHEY and SVGAGI. CDR3 amino acids: CASSYRTGQYEQYF. For the CDR3, the DNA is TGTGCCAGCAGTTACCGGACAGGGCAGTACGAGCAGTACTTC.

The chain combines TRBV10-2 with TRBJ2-7; a possible D gene is TRBD2 (6 bases). In germline, CDR1 is WSHSY, CDR2 SAAADI. Trimming cost V 7 bases and J 4 bases, with 14 bases left between them. The CDR3 loop spans 13 amino acids. The CDR3 sequence: CASNRGEEYEQYF. The CDR3 coding sequence is TGCGCCAGCAATAGAGGGGAGGAATACGAGCAGTACTTC.

The V and J genes are TRBV14 and TRBJ1-1; D might be TRBD1 (5 bases). The CDR3 length is 16 residues. V was shortened by 0 bases and J by 0 bases, with 11 bases between the two germline ends. CDR1 and CDR2 from the germline V gene are SGHDN and FVKESK. The CDR3 region is CASSQENGGMNTEAFF. In nucleotides, the CDR3 is TGTGCCAGCAGCCAAGAAAACGGGGGTATGAACACTGAAGCTTTCTTT.